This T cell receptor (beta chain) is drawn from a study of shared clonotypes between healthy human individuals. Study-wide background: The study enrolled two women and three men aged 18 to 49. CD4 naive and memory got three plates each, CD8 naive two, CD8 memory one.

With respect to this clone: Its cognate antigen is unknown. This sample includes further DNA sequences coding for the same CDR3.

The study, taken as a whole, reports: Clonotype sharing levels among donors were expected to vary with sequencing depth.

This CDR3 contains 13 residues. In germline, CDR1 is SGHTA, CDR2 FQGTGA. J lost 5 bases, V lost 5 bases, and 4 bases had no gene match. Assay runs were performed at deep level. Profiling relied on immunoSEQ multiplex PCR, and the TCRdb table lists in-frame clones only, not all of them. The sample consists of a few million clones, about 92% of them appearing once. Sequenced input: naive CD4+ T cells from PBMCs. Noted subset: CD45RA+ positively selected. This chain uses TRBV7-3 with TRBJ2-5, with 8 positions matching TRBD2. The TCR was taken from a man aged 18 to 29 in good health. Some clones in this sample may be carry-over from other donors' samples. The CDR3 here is CASSPGGRETQYF. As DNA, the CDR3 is TGTGCCAGCAGCCCGGGGGGGCGGGAGACCCAGTACTTC.